This is a list of T cell receptor beta chains from one sample in a study of cytomegalovirus exposure and HLA in healthy donors. TCRdb's copy holds only in-frame clones and misses some; the assay was immunoSEQ multiplex PCR. In the table there are approximately 190,000 clones, more than 75% of which are singletons. The sequenced sample was PBMCs. The origin of the receptors is a woman aged 45-65 years in good health and CMV-seropositive. CDR3s include the opening cysteine and the closing phenylalanine or tryptophan. D genes are given only for firm matches. Where a row states a size, it is once, few, many or the class of an expanded clone; other rows omit it.

j_call,v_call,d_call,clone_size,cdr3_aa,cdr3_nt
TRBJ1-2,TRBV5-4,.,few,CASSLGATGVGYYGYTF,TGTGCCAGCAGCTTGGGGGCCACAGGCGTGGGCTACTATGGCTACACCTTC
TRBJ1-1,TRBV5-4,.,few,CASSPITGTPTEAFF,TGTGCCAGCAGTCCAATCACAGGGACCCCCACTGAAGCTTTCTTT
TRBJ2-7,TRBV7-2,.,.,CASSLAGGAYEQYF,TGTGCCAGCAGCTTAGCGGGAGGAGCCTACGAGCAGTACTTC
TRBJ2-7,TRBV10-3,TRBD2,.,CASGGGAGEQYF,TGTGCCTCCGGCGGGGGGGCGGGCGAGCAGTACTTC
TRBJ2-2,TRBV5-4,.,.,CASSLAFGGELFF,TGTGCCAGCAGCTTGGCATTCGGCGGGGAGCTGTTTTTT
TRBJ1-5,TRBV2,.,.,CASKARQVNQPQHF,TGTGCCAGCAAAGCACGGCAGGTCAATCAGCCCCAGCATTTT
TRBJ1-4,TRBV6-4,.,.,CASSDTGTPDVATNEKLFF,TGTGCCAGCAGTGACACCGGGACACCAGATGTTGCAACTAATGAAAAACTGTTTTTT
TRBJ2-7,TRBV28,.,.,CASSLNRVGEQYF,TGTGCCAGCAGTTTAAACAGGGTCGGCGAGCAGTACTTC
TRBJ2-7,TRBV4-1,TRBD1,few,CASSHPGQGIDEQYF,TGCGCCAGCAGCCACCCGGGACAGGGGATTGACGAGCAGTACTTC
TRBJ1-1,TRBV7-9,.,.,CSSSPPPNTEAFF,TGTTCCAGCAGCCCCCCCCCTAACACTGAAGCTTTCTTT
TRBJ1-5,TRBV5-6,TRBD1,.,CASSLGQGVMMPQHF,TGTGCCAGCAGCTTGGGGCAGGGGGTGATGATGCCCCAGCATTTT
TRBJ1-2,TRBV11-2,.,few,CASSPQGNYGYTF,TGTGCCAGCAGCCCGCAGGGTAACTATGGCTACACCTTC
TRBJ2-7,TRBV6-8,TRBD2,.,CASYASGSVVDEQYF,TGTGCCAGCTACGCTAGCGGGAGTGTCGTCGACGAGCAGTACTTC
TRBJ2-1,TRBV7-2,TRBD2,.,CASSLGLAGTNEQFF,TGTGCCAGCAGCTTAGGGCTAGCGGGCACCAATGAGCAGTTCTTC
TRBJ2-3,TRBV19,TRBD1,.,CASSKYRDRGKDTQYF,TGTGCCAGTAGTAAATACCGGGACAGGGGAAAGGATACGCAGTATTTT
TRBJ2-1,TRBV5-1,TRBD2,.,CASSVSGIYPRDEQFF,TGCGCCAGCAGCGTAAGCGGGATCTACCCCCGCGATGAGCAGTTCTTC